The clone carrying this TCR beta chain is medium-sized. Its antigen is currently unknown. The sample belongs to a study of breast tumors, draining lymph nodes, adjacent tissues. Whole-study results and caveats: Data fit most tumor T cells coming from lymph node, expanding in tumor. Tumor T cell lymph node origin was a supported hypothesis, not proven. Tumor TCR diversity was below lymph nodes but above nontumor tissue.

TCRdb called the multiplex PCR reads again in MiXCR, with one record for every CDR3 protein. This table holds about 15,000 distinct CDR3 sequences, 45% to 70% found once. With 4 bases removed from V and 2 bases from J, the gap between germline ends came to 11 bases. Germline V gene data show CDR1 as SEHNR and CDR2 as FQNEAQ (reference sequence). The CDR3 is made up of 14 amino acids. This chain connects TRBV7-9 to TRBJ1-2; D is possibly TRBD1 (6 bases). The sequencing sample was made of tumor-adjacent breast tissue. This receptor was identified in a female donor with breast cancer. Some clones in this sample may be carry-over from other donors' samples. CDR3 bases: TGTGCCAGCAGCTACTCAGGGGCCAACTATGGCTACACCTTC. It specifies CASSYSGANYGYTF.